Presented here are 8 T cell receptor beta chains from one specimen sequenced in a study of response to subunit inactivated influenza vaccine. TCRdb re-derived calls from the RT-PCR reads in MiXCR, one entry per CDR3 protein. The sample has approximately 490,000 distinct CDR3 sequences; around 7.7% are singletons. The material sequenced was PBMCs from blood, taken around 2 years after vaccination. These TCRs come from a man aged 50-75 years who received an inactivated influenza vaccine.

The V call is TRBV14, the J call TRBJ2-5; D not resolved. Germline V gives CDR1 SGHDN, CDR2 FVKESK. Trimming cost V 1 base and J 6 bases, with 3 bases left between them. CDR3 length: 11 residues. The CDR3 DNA reads TGTGCCAGCAGCCAAGTGCAGACCCAGTACTTC. Amino acid sequence: CASSQVQTQYF.

The V gene is TRBV6-2 or TRBV6-3, the J gene TRBJ1-5; 7 nucleotides match TRBD1. V lost 6 bases to trimming and J lost 6 bases; unmatched junction nucleotides: 8. The CDR3 contains 14 residues. Germline CDR1 is MNHEY and CDR2 is SVGEGT. CDR3: CASRPDRALQPQHF. The CDR3 DNA is TGTGCCAGCAGACCCGACAGGGCCCTTCAGCCCCAGCATTTT.

The V and J genes are TRBV6-1 and TRBJ1-2; D gene unclear. In germline, CDR1 is MNHNS, CDR2 SASEGT. The CDR3 has 15 residues. V dropped 4 bases and J dropped 3 bases, with 15 bases sitting between them. The CDR3 DNA is TGTGCCAGCAGTGCCCGGAGGACCCAGGACTATGGCTACACCTTC. This gives the protein CASSARRTQDYGYTF.

The rearrangement uses TRBV5-1 and TRBJ2-5; 9 bases are a match to TRBD1. This CDR3 has 14 amino acids. Germline assignment: CDR1 SGHRS and CDR2 YFSETQ. V shed 4 bases, J shed 4 bases, and the junction held 5 bases outside the gene matches. CDR3 loop: CASSAGTGLETQYF. For the CDR3, the DNA is TGCGCCAGCAGCGCAGGGACAGGGTTAGAGACCCAGTACTTC.

Only a few counts were recorded for this clonotype. The rearrangement links TRBV11-3 to TRBJ2-5; 8 nucleotides agree with TRBD2. This CDR3 region has 15 residues. CDR1 and CDR2 from the germline V gene are SGHNT and YENEEA. The trim removed 4 bases at V and 4 bases at J, leaving 8 bases unmatched. The CDR3 DNA reads TGTGCCAGCAGCTCAGGCGGGGGGCCGGGAGAGACCCAGTACTTC. Amino acid sequence: CASSSGGGPGETQYF.

The V gene is TRBV7-9, the J gene TRBJ2-7, with D tentatively TRBD1 (5 bases). In germline, CDR1 is SEHNR, CDR2 FQNEAQ (reference sequence). The CDR3 covers 14 residues. V lost 5 bases, J lost 2 bases, and 13 bases lay in between. The CDR3 loop reads CASSLRETAYEQYF. The CDR3 region has the DNA TGTGCCAGCAGCCTCAGGGAAACGGCCTACGAGCAGTACTTC.

The rearrangement links TRBV6-2 or TRBV6-3 to TRBJ2-5; D perhaps matches TRBD1 (6 bases). The CDR3 is made up of 13 amino acids. Germline CDR1 and CDR2: MNHEY and SVGEGT. The V and J ends lost 5 bases and 7 bases respectively, with 14 bases between them. The CDR3 loop is CASSAQGFGTQYF. The CDR3 nucleotides are TGTGCCAGCAGTGCACAGGGATTCGGGACCCAGTACTTC.

The chain recombines TRBV5-1 with TRBJ2-7; D may be TRBD1 (6 bases). The CDR3 consists of 14 residues. Germline-derived CDR1 and CDR2 are SGHRS and YFSETQ. Between the trimmed V and J ends, which lost 2 bases and 6 bases, there was a span of 15 bases. The CDR3 bases are TGCGCCAGCAGCTTTACCAGGGGAACTGTCGAGCAGTACTTC. This sequence encodes CASSFTRGTVEQYF.